This TCR beta chain is drawn from a study of Tregs in tolerant kidney transplant recipients. Findings of the study overall: Tolerant patients' donor-specific Tregs expanded beyond overall Tregs, suggesting antigen-driven growth. Biological reproducibility was not directly addressed, but technical replication error appeared minimal.

Points on this clone: The target antigen is unknown.

The CDR3 consists of 13 residues. The germline gives CDR1 MDHEN, CDR2 SYDVKM. With 8 bases clipped from V and 4 bases from J, the junction kept 4 bases outside the gene matches. This table comes from immunoSEQ multiplex PCR, and its TCRdb copy is limited to in-frame clones, with some not included. The repertoire holds 75,000 to 80,000 clones, with 85% to 95% as singletons. The sequencing used Tregs from blood, collected before the transplant. This clonotype was obtained from a human donor who received a combined kidney and bone marrow transplant. This sequence joins TRBV28 and TRBJ1-2, with TRBD1 matching 10 bases. CDR3 coding DNA: TGTGCCAGCTCGGGACAGGGGCGCTATGGCTACACCTTC. Translated: CASSGQGRYGYTF.